This is a list of T cell receptor beta chains from one sample in a study of early T cells in non-severe SARS-CoV-2 infection. One entry per CDR3 protein, called by TCRdb with MiXCR from the 5' RACE reads. The profile shows 27,000 or so distinct CDR3 sequences, less than 4.5% of them singletons. The sample comprised whole blood. Every receptor here comes from an adult who was a healthcare worker with PCR-confirmed SARS-CoV-2 infection or an uninfected control (not recorded which). Each CDR3 is given with its conserved first and last residue.

>TRBV12-3/TRBV12-4
CASSLGGGTDTQYF
>TRBV21-1
CASSKRSHNQPQHF
>TRBV6-6
CASSYSFVTGEGEQYF
>TRBV29-1
CSVVETDPNQPQHF
>TRBV5-4
CASSLSGANVLTF
>TRBV13
CASSSGYGVAYNEQFF
>TRBV5-4
CASSTGTPGINEQFF
>TRBV7-2
CASSSLAGTSTDTQYF
>TRBV7-3
CASSLSGTAYGYTF
>TRBV7-2
CASSLGTSGRIETQYF
>TRBV11-3
CASSQGLAGNNEQFF
>TRBV6-6
CASSYGTLTGGGNSPLHF
>TRBV10-2
CASSEMLAGEGDYNEQFF
>TRBV9
CASSVPPWGEQFF
>TRBV24-1
CATSEPTGANLETQYF
>TRBV10-3
CAISRTSGSTDTQYF
>TRBV2
CASSPEDGAPSREQYF
>TRBV29-1
CSVAGASLDMLF
>TRBV7-9
CASSKAHVGSYNEQFF